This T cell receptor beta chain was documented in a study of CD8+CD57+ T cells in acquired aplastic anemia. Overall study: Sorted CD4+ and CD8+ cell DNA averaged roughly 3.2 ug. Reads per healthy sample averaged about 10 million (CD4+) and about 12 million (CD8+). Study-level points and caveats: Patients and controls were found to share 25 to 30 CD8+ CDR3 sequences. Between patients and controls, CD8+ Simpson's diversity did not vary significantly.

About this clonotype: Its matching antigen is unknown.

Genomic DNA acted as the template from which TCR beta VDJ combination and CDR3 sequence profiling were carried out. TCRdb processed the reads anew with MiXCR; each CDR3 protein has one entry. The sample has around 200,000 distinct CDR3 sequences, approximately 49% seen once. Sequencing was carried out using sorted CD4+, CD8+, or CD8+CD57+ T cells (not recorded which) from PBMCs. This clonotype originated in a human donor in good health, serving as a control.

The CDR3 DNA follows: TGTGCCAGCAGAACCTTATCATCAGGACTTTACGAGCAGTACTTC. This encodes CASRTLSSGLYEQYF. The rearrangement links TRBV2 to TRBJ2-7; TRBD2 is a possible D gene (5 bases). Trimming shortened V by 6 bases and J by 4 bases, and 19 bases separated the two germline ends. The CDR3 has 15 amino acids. The germline V gene encodes CDR1 SNHLY and CDR2 FYNNEI.